What follows are 20 T cell receptor beta chains derived from one specimen sequenced in a study of human T cells and chemical hapten exposure (dated by TCRdb to about 2021). Read against the paper, the sample's time point label means: pre-sensitization, week 0. The treatment or condition label of this sample denotes: therapeutic diphenylcyclopropenone sensitization with weekly scalp DPC. Library prep was done by RACE. Instrument on record: NextSeq 500. The public reads were quality trimmed at Q25 with fastp and then assembled into clones with MiXCR by TCRdb, keeping productive beta chains. Rows merge per CDR3 protein into single entries with the most common DNA and genes. This sample gives 300,000 to 450,000 distinct CDR3 sequences in total; 5.1% of them show up just once. In total, the top ten clones hold about 2.5% of the sample. The material was whole blood, obtained in connection with sensitization to the hapten diphenylcyclopropenone (DPC). The receptors derive from a woman aged 50 to 65 with alopecia areata. Some clones in this sample may be carry-over from other donors' samples.

This clonotype was seen at least ten times. V is TRBV6-1 and J is TRBJ2-3; D unclear. From germline, CDR1 is MNHNS and CDR2 SASEGT. The CDR3 totals 16 residues. The V and J ends lost 1 base and 4 bases respectively, with 15 bases between them. The CDR3 loop is CASSEDMWEAPDTQYF. The CDR3 DNA reads TGTGCCAGCAGTGAAGATATGTGGGAAGCCCCAGATACGCAGTATTTT.

This clonotype has a count of ten or more. The chain couples TRBV12-3 or TRBV12-4 to TRBJ2-3, with 10 bases fitting TRBD2. V trimming: 3 bases; J trimming: 2 bases; junction bases outside the gene matches: 2. The CDR3 length is 15 residues. This CDR3 reads CASSFSGGTTDTQYF. DNA of the CDR3: TGTGCCAGCAGTTTTAGCGGGGGGACCACAGATACGCAGTATTTT.

There are many counts of this clonotype. V gene TRBV11-2 combines with J gene TRBJ2-1; D not resolved. Germline V gene sequence: CDR1 SGHAT, CDR2 FQNNGV. Trimming removed 1 base at V and 5 bases at J, with 6 bases between. This CDR3 is built from 13 residues. CDR3 in amino acids: CASSLGLNNEQFF. As DNA, the CDR3 is TGTGCCAGCAGCTTAGGACTGAACAATGAGCAGTTCTTC.

V gene TRBV20-1 combines with J gene TRBJ1-2; D gene unclear. This CDR3 has 13 residues. Trimming pared 0 bases from V and 4 bases from J, leaving 9 bases between. Germline CDR1 and CDR2: DFQATT and SNEGSKA (reference sequence). CDR3 DNA: TGCAGTGCTAGAGATGGCGGCTCCTATGGCTACACCTTC. Translating it yields CSARDGGSYGYTF.

The sample holds many counts of this clonotype. The V and J genes are TRBV7-9 and TRBJ2-2; 8 bases match TRBD1. This CDR3 contains 13 residues. The germline CDR1 and CDR2 sequences are SEHNR and FQNEAQ (reference sequence). Trimming removed 7 bases from V and 6 bases from J; junction bases left unmatched: 4. The CDR3 nucleotides are TGTGCCAGCACCCCGACAGGGGCCGGGGAGCTGTTTTTT. Its protein product is CASTPTGAGELFF.

This clonotype was counted many times. The chain carries TRBV6-6 and TRBJ2-5; tentatively, D is TRBD1 (6 bases). The CDR3 totals 12 residues. Per the germline V gene, CDR1 is MNHNY and CDR2 is SVGAGI (reference sequence). Trimming removed 6 bases from V and 1 base from J, with 6 bases in between. The CDR3 nucleotides are TGTGCCAGCAGGACAGGCCAAGAGACCCAGTACTTC. Amino acid sequence: CASRTGQETQYF.

This clonotype was detected once. This chain uses TRBV28 with TRBJ2-7; a weak D match, TRBD1 (6 bases). CDR3 size: 14 residues. V lost 0 bases to trimming and J lost 2 bases, with 8 bases between them. CDR1 is MDHEN, CDR2 SYDVKM, per germline. This CDR3 is CASSLWDRTYEQYF. CDR3 nucleotide sequence: TGTGCCAGCAGTTTATGGGACAGAACCTACGAGCAGTACTTC. Using reference TRBV28 and TRBJ2-7 for the parts outside the CDR3, the full variable domain is DVKVTQSSRYLVKRTGEKVFLECVQDMDHENMFWYRQDPGLGLRLIYFSYDVKMKEKGDIPEGYSVSREKKERFSLILESASTNQTSMYLCASSLWDRTYEQYFGPGTRLTVT.

Ten or more counts support this clonotype. The chain employs TRBV24-1 and TRBJ2-2; D is uncertain. From germline, CDR1 is KGHDR and CDR2 SFDVKD. V lost 7 bases to trimming and J lost 8 bases, with 10 bases between them. The CDR3 extends over 12 amino acids. The CDR3 reads CATRTPAGELFF. The CDR3 nucleotides are TGTGCCACCAGAACACCCGCAGGGGAGCTGTTTTTT.

This clonotype was recorded a few times. V gene TRBV20-1 combines with J gene TRBJ1-1; TRBD1 might be the D (5 bases). This CDR3 region has 15 residues. V was cut by 0 bases and J by 4 bases, with 15 bases left in between. The germline CDR1 and CDR2 sequences are DFQATT and SNEGSKA (reference sequence). CDR3 loop: CSAREYGGVGTEAFF. The DNA of the CDR3 is TGCAGTGCTAGAGAGTATGGGGGGGTCGGCACTGAAGCTTTCTTT.

This clonotype was detected only a few times. The CDR3 loop reads CASRTGDDEKLFF. The CDR3 nucleotides are TGCGCCAGCAGGACAGGCGATGATGAAAAACTGTTTTTT. The chain recombines TRBV5-1 with TRBJ1-4; perhaps TRBD1 as D (6 bases). This CDR3 contains 13 residues. Germline CDR1 and CDR2: SGHRS and YFSETQ. The V gene lost 5 bases and the J gene lost 6 bases, with 11 bases spanning the gap.

This clonotype turned up a few times. The chain has TRBV12-3 or TRBV12-4 and TRBJ1-5; TRBD1 is a possible D gene (5 bases). Trimming removed 3 bases at V and 5 bases at J, with 14 bases between. There are 15 residues in the CDR3. Written as DNA, the CDR3 is TGTGCCAGCAGTTTTTCCTCCCTGGGGGATCAGCCCCAGCATTTT. Translated, it gives CASSFSSLGDQPQHF.

The V call is TRBV6-5, the J call TRBJ1-3; no clear D. Trimming pared 2 bases from V and 0 bases from J, leaving 5 bases between. Germline CDR1 MNHEY, CDR2 SVGAGI. This CDR3 is built from 14 residues. CDR3 residues: CASSYRGSGNTIYF. Written as DNA, the CDR3 is TGTGCCAGCAGTTACCGGGGCTCTGGAAACACCATATATTTT.

This clonotype has at least ten counts. The chain employs TRBV11-2 and TRBJ1-6, with 9 positions matching TRBD1. Germline CDR1 and CDR2: SGHAT and FQNNGV. Unmatched junction bases numbered 5, after V lost 1 base and J lost 10 bases. There are 15 residues in the CDR3. The CDR3 coding sequence is TGTGCCAGCAGCTTAGGGGGACAGGGAAGATCACCCCTCCACTTT. Translating gives CASSLGGQGRSPLHF.

The V and J genes are TRBV15 and TRBJ2-7; possibly TRBD2 for D (7 bases). Between the trimmed V and J ends, which lost 1 base and 6 bases, there was a span of 16 bases. Germline values: CDR1 LNHNV, CDR2 YYDKDF (reference sequence). The CDR3 has 15 amino acids. CDR3 amino acids: CATSRVVGGPREQYF. The CDR3 DNA follows: TGTGCCACCAGCAGAGTCGTGGGGGGGCCTCGCGAGCAGTACTTC.

This sequence joins TRBV9 and TRBJ2-7, with 11 bases aligning to TRBD2. J was trimmed by 7 bases and V by 2 bases; bases with no gene match: 5. There are 14 residues in the CDR3. Germline V gives CDR1 SGDLS, CDR2 YYNGEE. The CDR3, as DNA: TGTGCCAGCAGCGTCCTAGCGGGGGGCTCTGAGCAGTACTTC. This translates into CASSVLAGGSEQYF.

The table lists this clonotype with many counts. This chain links TRBV6-2 or TRBV6-3 with TRBJ1-5; 8 nucleotides align to TRBD1. Trimming at V came to 2 bases and at J to 2 bases, leaving 8 bases not matched to a gene. The germline V gene encodes CDR1 MNHEY and CDR2 SVGEGT. CDR3 length: 17 residues. DNA for the CDR3: TGTGCCAGCAGTTACGTCTCAGGGGGCGCGGGCAATCAGCCCCAGCATTTT. The encoded protein is CASSYVSGGAGNQPQHF.

Ten or more counts support this clonotype. The chain couples TRBV29-1 to TRBJ2-7, with 13 nucleotides matching TRBD2. The CDR3 is 14 amino acids. Germline V CDR1 and CDR2: SQVTM, ANQGSEA. V gave up 7 bases and J gave up 2 bases; unmatched junction bases: 5. The CDR3 DNA reads TGCAGCGCATTGACTAGCGGGGGGACCTACGAGCAGTACTTC. It is translated as CSALTSGGTYEQYF.

This clonotype was detected many times. The CDR3 DNA sequence: TGTGCCAGCAGCCCGACAGGGAATGCTCAAGAAAAACTGTTTTTT. This translates into CASSPTGNAQEKLFF. The chain combines TRBV28 with TRBJ1-4, with 7 nucleotides matching TRBD1. Germline CDR1 MDHEN, CDR2 SYDVKM. CDR3 length: 15 amino acids. V lost 6 bases to trimming and J lost 8 bases; unmatched junction nucleotides: 12.

This clonotype was seen a handful of times. The V and J genes are TRBV7-9 and TRBJ2-3, with 10 bases identical to TRBD2. The CDR3 spans 14 residues. Germline CDR1 SEHNR, CDR2 FQNEAQ (reference sequence). The V segment lost 7 bases and the J segment 7 bases; nucleotides outside the gene matches: 8. The CDR3 DNA reads as TGTGCCAGCACTAGCGGGAGCTCTACAAATACGCAGTATTTT. This translates into CASTSGSSTNTQYF. The full variable domain, in which reference TRBV7-9 and TRBJ2-3 provide the parts outside the CDR3, is DTGVSQNPRHKITKRGQNVTFRCDPISEHNRLYWYRQTLGQGPEFLTYFQNEAQLEKSRLLSDRFSAERPKGSFSTLEIQRTEQGDSAMYLCASTSGSSTNTQYFGPGTRLTVL.

The chain combines TRBV6-5 with TRBJ1-2, with D hard to call. The CDR3 covers 14 residues. Trimming removed 4 bases from V and 0 bases from J, with 9 bases in between. The V gene's germline CDR1 is MNHEY and CDR2 SVGAGI. For the CDR3, the DNA is TGTGCCAGCAGTTCTCCCCTTACTAACTATGGCTACACCTTC. This sequence encodes CASSSPLTNYGYTF.